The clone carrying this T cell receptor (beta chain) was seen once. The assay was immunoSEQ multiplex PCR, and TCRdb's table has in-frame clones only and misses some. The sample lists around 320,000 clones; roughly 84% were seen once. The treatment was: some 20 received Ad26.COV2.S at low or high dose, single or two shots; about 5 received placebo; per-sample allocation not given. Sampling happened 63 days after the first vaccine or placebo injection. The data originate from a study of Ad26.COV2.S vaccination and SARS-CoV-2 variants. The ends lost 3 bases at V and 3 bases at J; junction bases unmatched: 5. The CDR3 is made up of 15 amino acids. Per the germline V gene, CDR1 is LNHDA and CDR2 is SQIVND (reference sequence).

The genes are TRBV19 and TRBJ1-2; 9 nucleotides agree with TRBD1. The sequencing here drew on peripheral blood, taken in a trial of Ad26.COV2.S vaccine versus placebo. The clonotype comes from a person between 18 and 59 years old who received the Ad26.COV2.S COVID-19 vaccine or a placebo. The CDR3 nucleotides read TGTGCCAGTAGTATCCACAGGGGGCGCGACTATGGCTACACCTTC. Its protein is CASSIHRGRDYGYTF.